The 21 T cell receptor beta chains reported below all come from one sample, sequenced in a study of T cells in Graves' hyperthyroidism and ophthalmopathy. Researchers took RNA transcripts and amplified the TCR beta CDR3 regions from them. With the HTBI primer set, the TCR CDR3 went through a first round of RT-PCR. TCRdb called the multiplex PCR reads again in MiXCR, with one record for every CDR3 protein. The table includes some 620,000 distinct CDR3 sequences, under 20% detected once. The sample comprised blood. The receptors stem from a woman aged 25 to 39 with Graves' hyperthyroidism.

This clonotype turned up a few times. The genes are TRBV5-6 and TRBJ1-6; 11 bases agree with TRBD1. Germline-derived CDR1 and CDR2 are SGHDT and YYEEEE. After removal of 3 bases from V and 7 bases from J, the junction contained 0 bases not matched to a gene. The length of the CDR3 is 14 residues. CDR3 protein: CASSWDRGNSPLHF. The CDR3 bases are TGTGCCAGCAGCTGGGACAGGGGGAATTCACCCCTCCACTTT.

J is TRBJ2-7 and V is TRBV7-9; D gene unclear. The CDR3 covers 11 residues. V dropped 5 bases and J dropped 9 bases, with 11 bases sitting between them. Germline V lookup: CDR1 SEHNR, CDR2 FQNEAQ (reference sequence). The DNA for the CDR3 is TGTGCCAGCAGCCAGGACCCCGGGCAGTACTTC. Translated: CASSQDPGQYF.

The sample holds a few counts of this clonotype. J is TRBJ2-2 and V is TRBV7-3; D is perhaps TRBD1 or TRBD2 (5 bases each). The CDR3 has 15 residues. The V gene's germline CDR1 is SGHTA and CDR2 FQGTGA. Trimming cost V 5 bases and J 1 base, with 11 bases left between them. CDR3 residues: CASSMGPGNTGELFF. Written as DNA, the CDR3 is TGTGCCAGCAGCATGGGACCGGGGAACACCGGGGAGCTGTTTTTT.

This clonotype has ten or more counts. The gene calls are TRBV12-3 or TRBV12-4 and TRBJ1-4; 9 bases align to TRBD1. After removal of 4 bases from V and 6 bases from J, the junction contained 3 bases not matched to a gene. This CDR3 contains 14 residues. In DNA, the CDR3 is TGTGCCAGCAGTTACACAGGGGGCCATGAAAAACTGTTTTTT. Its translation: CASSYTGGHEKLFF.

CDR3 region: CASSDRGGEETQYF. Written as DNA, the CDR3 is TGTGCCAGCAGTGACCGCGGGGGGGAAGAGACCCAGTACTTC. This sequence joins TRBV27 and TRBJ2-5; 9 bases line up with TRBD2. The length of the CDR3 is 14 residues. The germline CDR1 and CDR2 sequences are MNHEY and SMNVEV (reference sequence). J lost 3 bases, V lost 5 bases, and 4 bases had no gene match.

V usage is TRBV5-5 and J usage is TRBJ2-3; 13 nucleotides line up with TRBD2. Germline assignment: CDR1 SGHKS and CDR2 YYEKEE (reference sequence). V gave up 7 bases and J gave up 1 base; unmatched junction bases: 3. This CDR3 region has 15 residues. The DNA for the CDR3 is TGTGCCAGCCCTGGACTAGCGGGAGGCACAGATACGCAGTATTTT. Residues: CASPGLAGGTDTQYF. The full variable domain, with the rest looked up from reference TRBV5-5 and TRBJ2-3, is DAGVTQSPTHLIKTRGQQVTLRCSPISGHKSVSWYQQVLGQGPQFIFQYYEKEERGRGNFPDRFSARQFPNYSSELNVNALLLGDSALYLCASPGLAGGTDTQYFGPGTRLTVL.

The V and J genes are TRBV30 and TRBJ2-6; D unclear. Germline CDR1 and CDR2: GTSNPN and SVGIG (reference sequence). The CDR3 contains 14 residues. With 4 bases removed from V and 3 bases from J, the gap between germline ends came to 10 bases. The CDR3 DNA is TGTGCCTGGAATAAAGGGTTTGGGGCCAACGTCCTGACTTTC. Translation: CAWNKGFGANVLTF.

In this sample, this clonotype turned up a few times. This chain connects TRBV20-1 to TRBJ2-7; 8 nucleotides match TRBD1. V lost 6 bases to trimming and J lost 6 bases; unmatched junction nucleotides: 10. There are 13 residues in the CDR3. Germline V gene lookup returns CDR1 DFQATT and CDR2 SNEGSKA (reference sequence). For the CDR3, the DNA is TGCAGTGCCCCCCCGACAGGGGTTGGCGAGCAGTACTTC. Translating it yields CSAPPTGVGEQYF.

J is TRBJ2-3 and V is TRBV5-1; 13 positions agree with TRBD2. This CDR3 has 19 residues. Germline V lookup: CDR1 SGHRS, CDR2 YFSETQ. Germline trimming cut 4 bases from V and 3 bases from J; bases unmatched to any gene: 14. CDR3 residues: CASSRGTSGNTDGTDTQYF. The CDR3 bases are TGCGCCAGCAGCCGCGGGACTAGCGGGAATACAGATGGGACAGATACGCAGTATTTT.

This clonotype was counted between two and nine times. The rearrangement uses TRBV15 and TRBJ2-1; no clear D. V lost 0 bases to trimming and J lost 12 bases, with 9 bases between them. The germline gives CDR1 LNHNV, CDR2 YYDKDF (reference sequence). The CDR3 has 12 amino acids. CDR3 sequence (DNA): TGTGCCACCAGCAGAGATCGAGCAGGGCAGTTCTTC. It encodes CATSRDRAGQFF.

This clonotype has at least ten counts. The chain joins TRBV12-3 or TRBV12-4 to TRBJ2-1, with no clear D. Trimming removed 6 bases at V and 4 bases at J, with 10 bases between. This CDR3 is built from 13 residues. CDR3 DNA sequence: TGTGCCAGCAGGCCGTATGCGTACAATGAGCAGTTCTTC. Translating it yields CASRPYAYNEQFF.

There are many counts of this clonotype. A junction boundary mismatches the germline segment, possibly from a read error. This chain uses TRBV5-1 with TRBJ2-1; TRBD2 matches 10 bases. The CDR3 sequence is 15 residues long. CDR1 is SGHRS and CDR2 is YFSETQ in the germline V gene. The CDR3 DNA sequence: TGTGCCAGCAGTTTAAGGACTAGCGGTTACAATGAGCAGTTCTTC. It is translated as CASSLRTSGYNEQFF.

The V and J genes are TRBV11-1 and TRBJ2-5; 11 bases fit TRBD2. Germline V lookup: CDR1 SGHAT, CDR2 FQDESV (reference sequence). J gave up 1 base and V 7 bases, and 5 bases lay outside the gene matches. The CDR3 is made up of 15 amino acids. The CDR3 region is CASTVAGGIQETQYF. The CDR3, as DNA: TGTGCCAGCACCGTAGCGGGAGGGATCCAAGAGACCCAGTACTTC.

Regarding this clonotype: Given a much more abundant clone one base away, this may be a read error. This sequence joins TRBV6-1 and TRBJ1-1; D might be TRBD1 (6 bases). Germline values: CDR1 MNHNS, CDR2 SASEGT. This CDR3 contains 13 residues. Trimming took off 9 bases at V and 3 bases at J, with 14 bases between the two ends. The CDR3 region is CASAEYRDTEAFF. The CDR3 nucleotides read TGTGCCAGTGCGGAATACAGGGACACTGAAGCTTTCTTT.

The sample holds a few counts of this clonotype. The chain couples TRBV4-1 to TRBJ2-1; no reliable D call. V lost 0 bases to trimming and J lost 8 bases, with 14 bases between them. This CDR3 contains 15 residues. CDR1 MGHRA and CDR2 YSYEKL come from the germline V gene. The CDR3 sequence is CASSQDGRSGDEQFF. The CDR3, as DNA: TGCGCCAGCAGCCAAGATGGGCGGTCTGGGGATGAGCAGTTCTTC.

This clonotype has just a few counts. This chain connects TRBV7-9 to TRBJ2-7; D uncertain. The CDR3 has 13 amino acids. Trimming removed 5 bases at V and 9 bases at J, with 17 bases between. The V gene's germline CDR1 is SEHNR and CDR2 FQNEAQ (reference sequence). This CDR3 reads CASSTTPLGGQYF. The CDR3 DNA reads as TGTGCCAGCAGCACGACACCGCTGGGCGGGCAGTACTTC.

In DNA, the CDR3 is TGTGCCAGCAGCTTAGGAGATCGCCTCGGGGAGCTGTTTTTT. As protein: CASSLGDRLGELFF. This chain joins TRBV7-9 and TRBJ2-2; D gene ambiguous. The V gene lost 1 base and the J gene lost 7 bases, with 10 bases spanning the gap. The CDR3 length is 14 residues. Germline values: CDR1 SEHNR, CDR2 FQNEAQ (reference sequence). Variable domain in full (rest from reference TRBV7-9 and TRBJ2-2): DTGVSQNPRHKITKRGQNVTFRCDPISEHNRLYWYRQTLGQGPEFLTYFQNEAQLEKSRLLSDRFSAERPKGSFSTLEIQRTEQGDSAMYLCASSLGDRLGELFFGEGSRLTVL.

This clonotype was recorded a few times. The chain recombines TRBV27 with TRBJ1-5, with 9 bases lining up with TRBD1. The CDR3 runs to 18 residues. After removal of 5 bases from V and 1 base from J, the junction contained 12 bases not matched to a gene. Looked up from germline, CDR1 is MNHEY and CDR2 is SMNVEV (reference sequence). The CDR3 protein is CASSPGPRTGVSNQPQHF. The CDR3 coding sequence is TGTGCCAGCAGTCCCGGACCTCGGACAGGGGTGAGCAATCAGCCCCAGCATTTT.

This clonotype was observed at least ten times. The J gene is TRBJ2-1, the V gene TRBV12-3 or TRBV12-4, with 7 bases matching TRBD2. The CDR3 is 16 residues long. V was clipped by 3 bases and J by 0 bases; unmatched bases: 5. The CDR3 loop reads CASSFPSGRSYNEQFF. The CDR3 nucleotides read TGTGCCAGCAGTTTTCCTAGCGGCCGCTCCTACAATGAGCAGTTCTTC.

This clonotype was counted at least ten times. The chain couples TRBV7-2 to TRBJ2-2; D gene ambiguous. Germline V gene lookup returns CDR1 SGHTA and CDR2 FQGNSA. This CDR3 has 14 amino acids. V lost 2 bases and J 5 bases, leaving 9 bases between the germline ends. The CDR3 nucleotides are TGTGCCAGCAGCTTAAGTAGAACGACCGGGGAGCTGTTTTTT. Its translation: CASSLSRTTGELFF.

The chain couples TRBV7-2 to TRBJ1-3; a possible D gene is TRBD1 (5 bases). Trimming took 0 bases from V and 2 from J, leaving 17 bases between them. This CDR3 is built from 18 residues. Germline V gene lookup returns CDR1 SGHTA and CDR2 FQGNSA. The CDR3 loop reads CASSLARRLTGAGNTIYF. CDR3 DNA: TGTGCCAGCAGCTTAGCCCGTAGATTGACGGGGGCTGGAAACACCATATATTTT.